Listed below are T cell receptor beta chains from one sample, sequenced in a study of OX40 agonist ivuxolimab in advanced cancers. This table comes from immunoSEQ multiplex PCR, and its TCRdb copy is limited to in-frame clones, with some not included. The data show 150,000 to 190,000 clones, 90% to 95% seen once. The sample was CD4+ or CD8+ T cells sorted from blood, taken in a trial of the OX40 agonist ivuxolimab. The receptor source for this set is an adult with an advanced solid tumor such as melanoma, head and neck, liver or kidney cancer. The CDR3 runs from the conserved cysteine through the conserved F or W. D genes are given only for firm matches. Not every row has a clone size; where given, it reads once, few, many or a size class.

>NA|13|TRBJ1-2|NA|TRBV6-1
TGTGCCAGCAGTGAAGCGAGAAGGTATGGCTACACCTTC
CASSEARRYGYTF
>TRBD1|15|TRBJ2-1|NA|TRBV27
TGTGCCAGCACCCGGGACAGGATTTCTAACAATGAGCAGTTCTTC
CASTRDRISNNEQFF
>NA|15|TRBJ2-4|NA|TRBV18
TGTGCCAGCTCACCGGGCCAGTGGGACAAAAACATTCAGTACTTC
CASSPGQWDKNIQYF
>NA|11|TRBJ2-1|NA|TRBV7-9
TGTGCCAGCAGCTTAGATCGTGGACAGTTCTTC
CASSLDRGQFF
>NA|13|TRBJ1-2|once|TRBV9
TGTGCCAGCAGCCCAAGTCACGTTGATGGCTACACCTTC
CASSPSHVDGYTF
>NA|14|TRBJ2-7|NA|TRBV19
TGTGCCAGTAGTATTGGGCGGACATCCTACGAGCAGTACTTC
CASSIGRTSYEQYF
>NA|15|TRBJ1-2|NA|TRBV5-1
TGCGCCAGCAGCCCCGGACTGGGGGGATTGGATGGCTACACCTTC
CASSPGLGGLDGYTF
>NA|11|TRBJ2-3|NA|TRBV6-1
TGTGCCAGCAGTGAAGTAGATACGCAGTATTTT
CASSEVDTQYF
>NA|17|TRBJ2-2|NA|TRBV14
TGTGCCAGCAGCCACCTTAACGGGGTCAAAGGGGTCGGGGAGCTGTTTTTT
CASSHLNGVKGVGELFF
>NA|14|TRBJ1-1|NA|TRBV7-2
TGTGCCAGCAGGTCCACACGGGGGAACACTGAAGCTTTCTTT
CASRSTRGNTEAFF
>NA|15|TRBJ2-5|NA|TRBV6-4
TGTGCCAGCAGTGCCCCAGAAGGCGGGCAAGAGACCCAGTACTTC
CASSAPEGGQETQYF
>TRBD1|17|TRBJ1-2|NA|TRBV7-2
TGTGCCAGCAGCTCCACGCGGGACAGGGGAAAGGAAGGGGGCTACACCTTC
CASSSTRDRGKEGGYTF
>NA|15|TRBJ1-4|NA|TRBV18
TGTGCCAGCTCATCCCTAGGGGGGCCTAATGAAAAACTGTTTTTT
CASSSLGGPNEKLFF
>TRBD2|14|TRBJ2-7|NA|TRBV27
TGTGCCAGCAGTTTGGCTAGCGGGAGGGCCGAGCAGTACTTC
CASSLASGRAEQYF
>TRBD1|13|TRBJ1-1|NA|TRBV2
TGTGCCAGCATGCAGGGGGTATTTACTGAAGCTTTCTTT
CASMQGVFTEAFF
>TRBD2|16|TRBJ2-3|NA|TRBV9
TGTGCCAGCAGCGTGGAACTAGCGGGGGGCACAGATACGCAGTATTTT
CASSVELAGGTDTQYF
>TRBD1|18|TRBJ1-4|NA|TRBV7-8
TGTGCCAGCAGCTTAGTCACAGGGGTCTTCAAACTTAATGAAAAACTGTTTTTT
CASSLVTGVFKLNEKLFF
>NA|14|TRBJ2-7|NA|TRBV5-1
TGCGCCAGCAGGGAAAGGTCCCCTACCTACGAGCAGTACTTC
CASRERSPTYEQYF
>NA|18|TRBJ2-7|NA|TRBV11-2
TGTGCCAGCAGCCGGGGGGCATGGAGGGCTAGCGGCACCTACGAGCAGTACTTC
CASSRGAWRASGTYEQYF
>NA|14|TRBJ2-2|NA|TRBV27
TGTGCCAGCAGGGGCAGGACTAACACCGGGGAGCTGTTTTTT
CASRGRTNTGELFF
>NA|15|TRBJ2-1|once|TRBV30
TGTGCCTGGAGTGTCGCGTCCAGGGGACTATTTGAGCAGTTCTTC
CAWSVASRGLFEQFF
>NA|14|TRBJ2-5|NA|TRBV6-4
TGTGCCAGCCCGACCCAACGAGGAGTAGTGACCCAGTACTTC
CASPTQRGVVTQYF
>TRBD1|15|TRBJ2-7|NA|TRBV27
TGTGCCAGCAGTTCCCTCGGGGACAGGGGGTACGAGCAGTACTTC
CASSSLGDRGYEQYF
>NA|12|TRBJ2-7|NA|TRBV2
TGTGCCAGCCAGACCGAGGCCTACGAGCAGTACTTC
CASQTEAYEQYF
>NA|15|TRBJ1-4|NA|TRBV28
TGTGCCAGCAGTTTGTGGACCGCAACTAATGAAAAACTGTTTTTT
CASSLWTATNEKLFF
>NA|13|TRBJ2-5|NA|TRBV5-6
TGTGCCAGCAGCTTGGTCCGCCGGGAGACCCAGTACTTC
CASSLVRRETQYF
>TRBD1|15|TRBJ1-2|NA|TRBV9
TGTGCCAGCAGCGTAGGGGCAGGGGGACGGGTTGGCTACACCTTC
CASSVGAGGRVGYTF
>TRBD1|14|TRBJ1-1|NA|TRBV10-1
TGCGCCAGCAGCCGCATGCAGGGGGACACTGAAGCTTTCTTT
CASSRMQGDTEAFF
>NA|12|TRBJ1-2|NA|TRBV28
TGTGCCAGCAGTTTGACGGTCTATGGCTACACCTTC
CASSLTVYGYTF
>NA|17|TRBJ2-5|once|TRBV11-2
TGTGCCAGCAGCTTATCGCTTACCGGACAGTTCCTAGAGACCCAGTACTTC
CASSLSLTGQFLETQYF
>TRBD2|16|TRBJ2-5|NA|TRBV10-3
TGTGCCATCAGCAGGGAACTAGCGGGAGCGGGAGAGACCCAGTACTTC
CAISRELAGAGETQYF
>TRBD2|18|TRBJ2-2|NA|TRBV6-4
TGTGCCAGCAGTCTCTCCCCGTCTAGCGGCGGACGGACCGGGGAGCTGTTTTTT
CASSLSPSSGGRTGELFF
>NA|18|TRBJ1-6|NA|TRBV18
TGTGCCAGCTCACCAAGAATCCCAGGTGAGGGGCGTGTTTCACCCCTCCACTTT
CASSPRIPGEGRVSPLHF
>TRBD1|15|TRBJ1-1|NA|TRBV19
TGTGCCAGTAGTCCTCCAGGGGGCGCGGAGGCTGAAGCTTTCTTT
CASSPPGGAEAEAFF
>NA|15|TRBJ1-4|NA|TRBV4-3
TGCGCCAGCAGCCAAGATCCACGGACACATGAAAAACTGTTTTTT
CASSQDPRTHEKLFF
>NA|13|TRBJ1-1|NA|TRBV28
TGTGCCAGCAGGGACCCAGGGTTTACTGAAGCTTTCTTT
CASRDPGFTEAFF
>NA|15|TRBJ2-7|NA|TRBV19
TGTGCCAGCGCAGGGAAGGGACACGGGGCCTACGAGCAGTACTTC
CASAGKGHGAYEQYF
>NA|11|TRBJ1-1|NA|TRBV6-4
TGTGCCAGCAGTGCGGGGGCTGAAGCTTTCTTT
CASSAGAEAFF
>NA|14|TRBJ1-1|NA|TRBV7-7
TGTGCTAGCAGCTTAATATTGGGGGACACTGAAGCTTTCTTT
CASSLILGDTEAFF
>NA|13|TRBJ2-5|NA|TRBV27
TGTGCCAGCAGCGGGAGTCTTGGGGAGACCCAGTACTTC
CASSGSLGETQYF
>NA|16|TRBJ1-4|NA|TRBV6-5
TGTGCCAGCAGTTACACTTATCCGCGATGGAATGAAAAACTGTTTTTT
CASSYTYPRWNEKLFF
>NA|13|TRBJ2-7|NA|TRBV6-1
TGTGCCAGCAAGGCAGCCGTCTCCTACGAGCAGTACTTC
CASKAAVSYEQYF